This is a list of T cell receptor beta chains from one sample in a study of circulating and synovial CD4+ cells in juvenile arthritis. TCRdb's table, derived via immunoSEQ multiplex PCR, lists solely in-frame clones and lacks some. Among 39,000 or so clones listed, 90% to 95% were seen once. Sequences were obtained from CD4+ T cells from blood. The origin of the receptors is a human donor with juvenile idiopathic arthritis. Both conserved end residues are part of each CDR3. The order of the fields is J gene, V gene, D gene, CDR3 protein, CDR3 DNA. D genes are given only for firm matches.

TRBJ1-2 | TRBV5-8 | TRBD1 | CASSWTGQRNYGYTF | TGTGCCAGCAGCTGGACGGGACAGAGAAACTATGGCTACACCTTC
TRBJ2-3 | TRBV6-1 | . | CASRGQSYAQYF | TGTGCCAGCAGGGGCCAGTCATACGCGCAGTATTTT
TRBJ1-2 | TRBV25-1 | . | CASSEGSTNYGYTF | TGTGCCAGCAGTGAGGGCAGTACTAACTATGGCTACACCTTC
TRBJ2-3 | TRBV9 | TRBD2 | CASTSSGRASTDTQYF | TGTGCCAGCACCTCTAGCGGCCGTGCTAGCACAGATACGCAGTATTTT
TRBJ1-6 | TRBV15 | . | CATSSAGASPLHF | TGTGCCACCAGCTCAGCGGGGGCATCACCCCTCCACTTT
TRBJ2-3 | TRBV7-3 | TRBD1 | CASSWTGRTDTQYF | TGTGCCAGCAGCTGGACAGGACGCACAGATACGCAGTATTTT
TRBJ1-2 | TRBV9 | TRBD1 | CASSALTGGDYGYTF | TGTGCCAGCAGCGCATTAACAGGGGGGGACTATGGCTACACCTTC
TRBJ2-2 | TRBV4-3 | TRBD1 | CASSQDGDRGYAGELFF | TGCGCCAGCAGCCAAGATGGGGACAGGGGGTACGCCGGGGAGCTGTTTTTT
TRBJ1-6 | TRBV9 | . | CASSGLMGTTYNSPLHF | TGTGCCAGCAGCGGCCTTATGGGGACAACCTATAATTCACCCCTCCACTTT
TRBJ2-7 | TRBV11-1 | . | CASSLDSVAPYEQYF | TGTGCCAGCAGCTTGGACAGCGTCGCCCCCTACGAGCAGTACTTC